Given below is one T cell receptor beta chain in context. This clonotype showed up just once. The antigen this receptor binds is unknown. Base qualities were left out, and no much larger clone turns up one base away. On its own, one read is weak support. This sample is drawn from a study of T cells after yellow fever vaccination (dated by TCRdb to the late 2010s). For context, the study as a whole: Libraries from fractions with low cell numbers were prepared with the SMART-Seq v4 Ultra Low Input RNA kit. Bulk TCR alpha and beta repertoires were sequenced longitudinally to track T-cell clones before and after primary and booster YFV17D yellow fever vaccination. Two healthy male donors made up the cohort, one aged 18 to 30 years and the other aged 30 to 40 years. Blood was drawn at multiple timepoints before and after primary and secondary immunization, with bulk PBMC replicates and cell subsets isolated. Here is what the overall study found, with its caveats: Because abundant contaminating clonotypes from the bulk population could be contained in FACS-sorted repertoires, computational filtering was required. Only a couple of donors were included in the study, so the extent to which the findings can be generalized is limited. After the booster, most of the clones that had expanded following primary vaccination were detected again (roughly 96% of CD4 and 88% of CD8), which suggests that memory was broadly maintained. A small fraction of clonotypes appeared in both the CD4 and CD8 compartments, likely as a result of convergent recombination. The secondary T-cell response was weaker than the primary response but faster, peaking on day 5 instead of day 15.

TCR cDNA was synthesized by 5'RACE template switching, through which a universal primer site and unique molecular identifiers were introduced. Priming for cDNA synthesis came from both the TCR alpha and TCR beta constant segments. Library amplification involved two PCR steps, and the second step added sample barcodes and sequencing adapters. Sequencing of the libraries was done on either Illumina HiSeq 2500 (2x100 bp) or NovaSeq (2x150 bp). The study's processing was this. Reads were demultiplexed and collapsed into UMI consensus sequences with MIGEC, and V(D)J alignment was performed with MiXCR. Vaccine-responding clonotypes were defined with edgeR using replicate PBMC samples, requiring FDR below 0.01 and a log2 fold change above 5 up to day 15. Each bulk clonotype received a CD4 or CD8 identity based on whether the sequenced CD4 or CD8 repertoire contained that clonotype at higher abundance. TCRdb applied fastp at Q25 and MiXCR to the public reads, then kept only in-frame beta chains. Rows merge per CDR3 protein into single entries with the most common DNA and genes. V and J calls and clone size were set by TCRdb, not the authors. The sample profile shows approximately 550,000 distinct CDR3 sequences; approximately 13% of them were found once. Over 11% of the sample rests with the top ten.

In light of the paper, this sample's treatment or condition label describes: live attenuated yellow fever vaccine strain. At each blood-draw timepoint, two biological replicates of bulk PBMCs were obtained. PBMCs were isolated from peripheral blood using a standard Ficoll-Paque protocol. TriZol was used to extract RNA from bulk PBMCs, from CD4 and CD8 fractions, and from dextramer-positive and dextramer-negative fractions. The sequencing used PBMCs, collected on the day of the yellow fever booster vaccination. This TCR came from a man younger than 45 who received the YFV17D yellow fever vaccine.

The CDR3: CASSPRTSGASYNEQFF. The sequenced DNA is TGTGCCAGCAGCCCGAGGACTAGCGGAGCTTCCTACAATGAGCAGTTCTTC. The rearranged segments are TRBV7-9 and TRBJ2-1, and 10 bases in between align with TRBD2. The CDR3 starts with the cysteine, ends with the phenylalanine, and has 17 residues. The only DNA kept is the CDR3, 51 bases in frame from the first base. After removal of 5 bases from V and 1 base from J, the junction retains 8 bases not matched to a gene. For CDR1 and CDR2, the germline V gene (reference sequence) lists SEHNR and FQNEAQ.